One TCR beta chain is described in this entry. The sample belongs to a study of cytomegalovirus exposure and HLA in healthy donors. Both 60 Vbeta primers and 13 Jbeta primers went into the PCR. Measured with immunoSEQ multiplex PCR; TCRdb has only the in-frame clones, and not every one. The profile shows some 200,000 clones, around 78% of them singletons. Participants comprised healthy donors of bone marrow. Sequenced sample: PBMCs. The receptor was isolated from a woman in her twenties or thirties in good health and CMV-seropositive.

CDR3 in DNA: TGTGCCAGCAGTAGCCCCAGGGGTGACGGCTACACCTTC. Translated: CASSSPRGDGYTF. This chain joins TRBV6-5 and TRBJ1-2; D may be TRBD1 (6 bases). Trimming removed 5 bases at V and 8 bases at J, with 15 bases between. The CDR3 spans 13 residues. The germline V gene has CDR1 MNHEY and CDR2 SVGAGI.